This T cell receptor beta chain is from a study of T-cell memory formation after mild COVID-19. Study background: Largely, TCR clusters stayed within a single donor. Findings and limits, study-wide: Detection of some responders pre-infection suggested pre-existing cross-reactive memory T cells participated. Clones shrinking from day 15 to 85 showed even CD4/CD8 mixes; later expanders tilted CD4+. Chiefly within CM and EM were the contracting CD4+ clones; CD8+ ones were within EMRA.

The length of the CDR3 is 12 residues. Germline values: CDR1 SQVTM, CDR2 ANQGSEA. V lost 6 bases and J 6 bases, leaving 12 bases between the germline ends. On this clonotype itself: No antigen is known for it.

TCRdb used MiXCR to reprocess the 5' RACE reads, holding one entry per CDR3 protein. The sample carries about half a million distinct CDR3 sequences, approximately 18% recorded once. The clonotype originates from an adult woman who had mild COVID-19 (a few samples of this study predate the infection). Cell type and time point are not known. Sequencing input: PBMCs or a T cell subset sorted from them (not recorded which). V and J are TRBV29-1 and TRBJ2-1; D gene ambiguous. The CDR3 region is CSVTRSGNEQFF. DNA for the CDR3: TGCAGCGTAACTCGGTCTGGCAATGAGCAGTTCTTC.